A single sample is the source of the 9 T cell receptor beta chains below, sequenced in a study of Graves' ophthalmopathy and Graves' hyperthyroidism. CDR3 regions of TCR beta were amplified from RNA transcripts. HTBI primers were used in a first-round RT-PCR, which preceded a second-round multiplex PCR. TCRdb re-called the multiplex PCR reads through MiXCR, storing one row per CDR3 protein. The sample yields some 520,000 distinct CDR3 sequences, roughly 14% seen once. The specimen sequenced was blood. Receptors originate from a woman in her twenties or thirties with Graves' ophthalmopathy.

This clonotype was counted ten times or more. The chain combines TRBV6-5 with TRBJ2-7; TRBD2 matches 11 bases. From germline, CDR1 is MNHEY and CDR2 SVGAGI. The CDR3 length is 19 residues. Losses at the gene ends were 5 bases for V and 0 bases for J; bases not matched to a gene: 15. The CDR3 sequence is CASSLTPGTSGLSSYEQYF. The CDR3 region has the DNA TGTGCCAGCAGTCTTACTCCCGGGACTAGCGGCCTAAGCTCCTACGAGCAGTACTTC.

This clonotype showed up many times. J is TRBJ2-7 and V is TRBV2; D is perhaps TRBD1 (6 bases). V was trimmed by 5 bases and J by 4 bases, leaving 15 bases between them. This CDR3 comprises 14 residues. The germline CDR1 and CDR2 sequences are SNHLY and FYNNEI. CDR3 sequence (DNA): TGTGCCAGCAGTAAACTTGGACAGCATTACGAGCAGTACTTC. This encodes CASSKLGQHYEQYF.

This clonotype has at least ten counts. An end of the junction does not agree with germline; a read error may underlie this. The chain carries TRBV12-3 or TRBV12-4 and TRBJ2-7; D is possibly TRBD2 (6 bases). The CDR3 has 13 amino acids. CDR3: CASSLEGSNEQYF. In nucleotides, the CDR3 is TGTGCCAGCAGTTTGGAGGGCTCCAACGAGCAGTACTTC.

There are a few counts of this clonotype. Germline is not matched at one junction end, which may reflect a read error. The chain recombines TRBV12-3 or TRBV12-4 with TRBJ1-2; D gene uncertain. This CDR3 is built from 18 residues. The DNA for the CDR3 is TGTGCCGGCAGTTTAGATTCTTTTTCGGCTTACCCCAACTATGGCTACACCTTC. Its protein product is CAGSLDSFSAYPNYGYTF.

Remarks on this clonotype: One end of the junction varies from germline; a read error may be responsible. The CDR3 here is CASSYGTGHYGYSF. CDR3 coding DNA: TGTGCCAGCAGTTACGGTACAGGGCACTATGGCTACAGCTTC. V usage is TRBV6-5 and J usage is TRBJ1-2, with TRBD1 as a possible D gene (6 bases). The germline V gene has CDR1 MNHEY and CDR2 SVGAGI. The CDR3 sequence is 14 residues long.

This clonotype was found many times. This sequence joins TRBV3-1 and TRBJ1-1; D not certain. Trimming stripped 5 bases from V and 2 bases from J, with 12 bases between. Germline V gives CDR1 LGHDT, CDR2 YNNKEL (reference sequence). CDR3 size: 14 residues. The CDR3 here is CASSFGQLNTEAFF. The DNA of the CDR3 is TGTGCCAGCAGCTTCGGGCAGCTAAACACTGAAGCTTTCTTT.

For this clonotype: A much larger clone differs by one base, so this may be a read error. This chain links TRBV6-5 with TRBJ2-5, with 10 bases identical to TRBD1. Germline V gene data show CDR1 as MNHEY and CDR2 as SVGAGI. V was clipped by 0 bases and J by 4 bases; unmatched bases: 5. The CDR3 is 16 residues long. CDR3: CASSYSGQGVRETQYF. For the CDR3, the DNA is TGTGCCAGCAGTTACTCAGGACAGGGGGTCCGAGAGACCCAGTACTTC.

There are many counts of this clonotype. V is TRBV12-3 or TRBV12-4 and J is TRBJ2-7; 10 positions match TRBD2. The CDR3 totals 15 residues. J gave up 8 bases and V 5 bases, and 12 bases lay outside the gene matches. CDR3 protein: CASSTSGGASIKQYF. As DNA, the CDR3 is TGTGCCAGCAGTACAAGCGGGGGGGCTTCCATCAAGCAGTACTTC.

At least ten counts were recorded for this clonotype. This chain joins TRBV28 and TRBJ2-7; 7 bases map to TRBD1. The germline V gene encodes CDR1 MDHEN and CDR2 SYDVKM. J gave up 2 bases and V 8 bases, and 3 bases lay outside the gene matches. There are 12 residues in the CDR3. The CDR3 DNA is TGTGCCAGCGCCGACAGGGCCTACGAGCAGTACTTC. Protein sequence: CASADRAYEQYF.